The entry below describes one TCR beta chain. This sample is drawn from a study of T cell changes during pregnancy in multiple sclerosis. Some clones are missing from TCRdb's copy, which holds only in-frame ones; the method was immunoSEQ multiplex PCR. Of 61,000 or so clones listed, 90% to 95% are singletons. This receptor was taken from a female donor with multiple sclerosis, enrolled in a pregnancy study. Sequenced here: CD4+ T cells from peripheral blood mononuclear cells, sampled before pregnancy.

The CDR3 DNA follows: TGTGCCAGCAGTTTAGTCCAGGGTGATCAGCCCCAGCATTTT. Translation gives CASSLVQGDQPQHF. The chain uses TRBV27 and TRBJ1-5; tentatively, D is TRBD1 (5 bases). Trimming left V 2 bases short and J 5 bases short, with 10 bases between. Germline V CDR1 and CDR2: MNHEY, SMNVEV (reference sequence). The CDR3 spans 14 residues.